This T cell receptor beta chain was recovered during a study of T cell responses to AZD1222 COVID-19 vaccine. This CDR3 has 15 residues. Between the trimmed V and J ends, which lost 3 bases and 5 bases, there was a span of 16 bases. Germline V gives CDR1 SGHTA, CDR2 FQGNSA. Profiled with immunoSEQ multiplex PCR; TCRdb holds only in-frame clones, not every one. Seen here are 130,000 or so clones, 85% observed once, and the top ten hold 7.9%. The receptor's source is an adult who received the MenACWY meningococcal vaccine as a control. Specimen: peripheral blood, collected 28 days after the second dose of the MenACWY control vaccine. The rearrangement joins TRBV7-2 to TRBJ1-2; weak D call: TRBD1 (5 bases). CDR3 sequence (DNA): TGTGCCAGCAGCTTGGGACTTTACCGGGGGTATGGCTACACCTTC. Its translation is CASSLGLYRGYGYTF.